This T cell receptor beta chain was observed in a study of early T cells in non-severe SARS-CoV-2 infection. Study background: Bulk RNA isolated from unsorted whole blood underwent sequencing; chains were not paired.

cDNA molecules, individually, were tagged with unique molecular identifiers. Via MiXCR, TCRdb re-called the 5' RACE reads, giving one row per CDR3 protein. Among 50,000 to 70,000 distinct CDR3 sequences, around 12% were seen once, and the ten largest hold 4.4%. The CDR3 sequence is 13 residues long. CDR1 SGHTA and CDR2 FQGNSA come from the germline V gene. Trimming shortened V by 2 bases and J by 8 bases, and 12 bases separated the two germline ends. The study, taken as a whole, reports: A preference for anti-spike CD8 responses marked VDJdb matching, which missed private and CD4 specificities.

Comment on this clonotype: Its specificity is not known.

The receptor was isolated from an adult who was a healthcare worker with PCR-confirmed SARS-CoV-2 infection or an uninfected control (not recorded which). The specimen was whole blood. The V and J genes are TRBV7-2 and TRBJ1-1; D not certain. The CDR3 DNA reads as TGTGCCAGCAGCTTATCCAGGCAGCCCGAAGCTTTCTTT. The encoded protein is CASSLSRQPEAFF. Drawing the rest from reference TRBV7-2 and TRBJ1-1, the complete variable domain is GAGVSQSPSNKVTEKGKDVELRCDPISGHTALYWYRQSLGQGLEFLIYFQGNSAPDKSGLPSDRFSAERTGGSVSTLTIQRTQQEDSAVYLCASSLSRQPEAFFGQGTRLTVV.